This T cell receptor (beta chain) originates from a study of post-analysis software for immune sequencing data. Study-wide points: Patients showed TRBV5-6, TRBV5-1 and TRBV20-1 among about five TRBV segments more frequent than in controls.

Libraries were made from TCR beta cDNA, and they carried unique molecular identifiers. Each sample of roughly 0.9 to 10 million input T cells yielded approximately 500,000 cDNA molecules, so each molecule approximated one T cell. TCRdb re-analysed the PCR reads in MiXCR, keeping a single row per CDR3 protein. The sample shows hundreds of thousands of distinct CDR3 sequences, about 44% of them seen only once. This clonotype occurred many times. Its specificity is not known. The V gene's germline CDR1 is SGHTA and CDR2 FQGNSA. This CDR3 has 15 residues. V lost 4 bases and J lost 0, with 10 bases in between.

Sequences were obtained from blood. The clonotype was recovered from a girl aged 5-17 years with multiple sclerosis. This chain joins TRBV7-2 and TRBJ2-4; D not resolved. DNA for the CDR3: TGTGCCAGCAGCTCAAACCTTCTAGCCAAAAACATTCAGTACTTC. As protein: CASSSNLLAKNIQYF.